The clone carrying this TCR beta chain was counted many times. Its antigen is as yet unknown. The record originates from a study of blood T cells in healthy people across ages. General study findings and limits: When one million T cells were used, diversity estimates were thought to be underestimates. Per million T cells, TCR beta diversity dropped about linearly as age rose.

The CDR3 spans 16 residues. The germline V gene has CDR1 DFQATT and CDR2 SNEGSKA (reference sequence). The junction had 6 bases not matched to a gene; V was cut back by 0 bases and J by 2 bases. Together with a sample-barcoded 5' primer, a J-beta primer mix was included in a second PCR lasting about 7 to 12 cycles. Using its own MiXCR run on the 5' RACE reads, TCRdb lists one record per CDR3 protein. Among approximately 760,000 distinct CDR3 sequences listed, around a quarter were seen once. Drawing of peripheral blood yielded roughly 9.8 milliliters from each donor. The data were also submitted as part of a second study, on T cells of mothers and their children. This second study notes: A few healthy Caucasian mothers, along with their six children, served as the donors.

This TCR came from a boy between 10 and 17 years old in good health. Sample: blood. This chain connects TRBV20-1 to TRBJ2-5, with 10 bases matching TRBD2. For the CDR3, the DNA is TGCAGTGCTAGAGATTGGGCTAGCGGGGGTCAAGAGACCCAGTACTTC. It yields the protein CSARDWASGGQETQYF.